This T cell receptor (beta chain) is drawn from a study of CD8 T cells in Susac syndrome. Study results and caveats: It was acknowledged in the study that its TCR sequencing and HLA analysis involved a relatively small number of individuals.

Of note for this clonotype: Its antigen is currently unknown.

Sequencing of TCR beta was performed on blood CD8+ and CD4+ T cells. Included as multiple sclerosis controls were treatment-naive patients who had stable or active relapsing-remitting disease. With random hexamers, 0.5 to 1 ug RNA was reverse transcribed. immunoSEQ multiplex PCR amplified TCR beta CDR3 across 54 Vbeta, 13 Jbeta. TCRdb reanalysed the immunoSEQ multiplex PCR reads using MiXCR and keeps one entry per CDR3 protein. The sample lists approximately 120,000 distinct CDR3 sequences; approximately 93% were seen once. Trimming took off 0 bases at V and 7 bases at J, with 18 bases between the two ends. From germline, CDR1 is MNHEY and CDR2 SVGAGI. This CDR3 is 17 amino acids long.

V is TRBV6-5 and J is TRBJ1-4; D call uncertain. The sample comprised CD8+ T cells from PBMCs. This sequence originates from a human donor with multiple sclerosis. This CDR3 reads CASSYSILGRPFEKLFF. The CDR3, as DNA: TGTGCCAGCAGTTACTCGATACTTGGACGGCCGTTTGAAAAACTGTTTTTT.